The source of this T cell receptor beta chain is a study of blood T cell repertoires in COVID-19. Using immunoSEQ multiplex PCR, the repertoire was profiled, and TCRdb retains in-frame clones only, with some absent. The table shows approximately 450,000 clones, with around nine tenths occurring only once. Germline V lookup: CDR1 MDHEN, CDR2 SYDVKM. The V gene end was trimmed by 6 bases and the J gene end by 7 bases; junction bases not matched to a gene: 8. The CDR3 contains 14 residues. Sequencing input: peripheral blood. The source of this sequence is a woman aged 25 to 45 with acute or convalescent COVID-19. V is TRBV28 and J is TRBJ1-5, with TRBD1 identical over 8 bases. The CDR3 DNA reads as TGTGCCAGCAGAAGAACAGGGGGAGAACAGCCCCAGCATTTT. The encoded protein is CASRRTGGEQPQHF.